The 31 T cell receptor beta chains below were found in one sample sequenced in a study of shared clonotypes between healthy human individuals (dated by TCRdb to the early 2020s). Library prep was done by the immunoSEQ multiplex PCR assay. TCRdb stores this immuneACCESS table with in-frame sequences only. Part of the clones is absent; in the studies checked, under half of the shortfall reflects unresolved V genes, and no reason is known for the rest. This sample holds some 1.4 million clones; roughly 97% were observed only once. In total, the top ten clones hold over 1% of the sample. Specimen: naive CD4+ T cells sorted from blood. This specimen's cell subset or site label, per the study, means: CD45RA+ positively selected. These TCRs come from a man aged 30 to 45 in good health.

This rearrangement joins TRBV11-2 to TRBJ2-3, with TRBD2 identical over 7 bases. V was clipped by 5 bases and J by 2 bases; unmatched bases: 13. Per germline, CDR1 SGHAT and CDR2 FQNNGV. The CDR3 is made up of 17 amino acids. In DNA, the CDR3 is TGTGCCAGCAGCCCTACTGTTGCGGGGGTGCCCACAGATACGCAGTATTTT. Protein product: CASSPTVAGVPTDTQYF.

The chain carries TRBV15 and TRBJ2-6; no definite D call. The CDR3 length is 16 residues. V was trimmed by 1 base and J by 0 bases, leaving 7 bases between them. Germline V gene lookup returns CDR1 LNHNV and CDR2 YYDKDF (reference sequence). CDR3 protein: CATSRGQISGANVLTF. For the CDR3, the DNA is TGTGCCACCAGCAGAGGGCAAATCTCTGGGGCCAACGTCCTGACTTTC. Full variable domain (outside the CDR3, taken from reference TRBV15 and TRBJ2-6): DAMVIQNPRYQVTQFGKPVTLSCSQTLNHNVMYWYQQKSSQAPKLLFHYYDKDFNNEADTPDNFQSRRPNTSFCFLDIRSPGLGDTAMYLCATSRGQISGANVLTFGAGSRLTVL.

The J gene is TRBJ2-7, the V gene TRBV25-1, with 8 bases identical to TRBD1. The trim removed 1 base at V and 5 bases at J, leaving 4 bases unmatched. Germline V gene data show CDR1 as MGHDK and CDR2 as SYGVNS. This CDR3 spans 14 amino acids. The CDR3 DNA is TGTGCCAGCAGTGAATTAGGACAGGGACACGAGCAGTACTTC. Residues: CASSELGQGHEQYF.

The rearrangement joins TRBV5-8 to TRBJ2-1; 7 nucleotides match TRBD2. Germline CDR1 and CDR2: SGHTS and YDEGEE. The CDR3 length is 15 residues. Trimming took 4 bases from V and 8 from J; bases not matched to a gene: 12. CDR3 bases: TGTGCCAGCAGCCCCCGGGGGGATGGTTGGGATGAGCAGTTCTTC. The encoded protein is CASSPRGDGWDEQFF.

This chain joins TRBV27 and TRBJ2-7, with D possibly being TRBD1 (6 bases). CDR1 is MNHEY and CDR2 is SMNVEV in the germline V gene (reference sequence). This CDR3 contains 15 residues. Trimming removed 4 bases from V and 3 bases from J, with 16 bases in between. CDR3 loop: CASSSLGGSSYEQYF. DNA of the CDR3: TGTGCCAGCAGTTCCCTTGGGGGCTCGAGCTACGAGCAGTACTTC.

The chain links TRBV28 to TRBJ2-1, with D possibly matching TRBD2 (5 bases). CDR1 MDHEN and CDR2 SYDVKM come from the germline V gene. The CDR3 has 13 residues. V shed 10 bases and J shed 1 base, with 11 bases lying between them. CDR3 loop: CATRGKSYNEQFF. DNA for the CDR3: TGTGCCACCCGAGGGAAGTCCTACAATGAGCAGTTCTTC.

The CDR3 DNA reads TGTGCCAGTAGTTATCCGGTGGGGCCGCTTCCTGGGAATGAGCAGTTCTTC. It translates to CASSYPVGPLPGNEQFF. The chain joins TRBV19 to TRBJ2-1, with D tentatively TRBD1 (5 bases). The germline V and J ends were trimmed by 5 bases and 7 bases, with 24 bases remaining between them. The CDR3 spans 17 residues. Germline assignment: CDR1 LNHDA and CDR2 SQIVND (reference sequence).

This clone appeared once. V gene TRBV18 combines with J gene TRBJ2-7, with TRBD2 matching over 16 bases. The CDR3 runs 17 residues. After removal of 3 bases from V and 3 bases from J, the junction contained 5 bases not matched to a gene. Germline V gene data show CDR1 as KGHSH and CDR2 as LQKENI. CDR3 in DNA: TGTGCCAGCTCACCCGGGACTAGCGGGAGGGCCCTCTACGAGCAGTACTTC. This gives the protein CASSPGTSGRALYEQYF.

The chain combines TRBV6-1 with TRBJ1-1, with D possibly matching TRBD1 (5 bases). V dropped 4 bases and J dropped 3 bases, with 15 bases sitting between them. Germline CDR1 reads MNHNS; CDR2 reads SASEGT. This CDR3 has 15 amino acids. The CDR3 region has the DNA TGTGCCAGCAGTGCACCTCAGGGCGCTCACACTGAAGCTTTCTTT. As protein: CASSAPQGAHTEAFF.

The rearrangement uses TRBV28 and TRBJ1-5; no firm D call. Germline loops: CDR1 MDHEN, CDR2 SYDVKM. The CDR3 spans 14 residues. Trimming left V 3 bases short and J 5 bases short, with 11 bases between. The CDR3 reads CASSFIGIDQPQHF. DNA for the CDR3: TGTGCCAGCAGTTTCATAGGGATCGATCAGCCCCAGCATTTT.

This chain joins TRBV28 and TRBJ1-2; D is unclear. This CDR3 is built from 13 residues. Germline assignment: CDR1 MDHEN and CDR2 SYDVKM. Trimming cost V 1 base and J 7 bases, with 10 bases left between them. The CDR3 bases are TGTGCCAGCAGTTTATTAGGGTCTAGTGGCTACACCTTC. It encodes CASSLLGSSGYTF.

V and J are TRBV15 and TRBJ2-7; no clear D gene. Trimming took 0 bases from V and 5 from J, leaving 14 bases between them. Germline CDR1 LNHNV, CDR2 YYDKDF (reference sequence). The CDR3 contains 15 residues. The chain's CDR3 is CATSRDRIEGNEQYF. CDR3 nucleotides: TGTGCCACCAGCAGAGATAGGATAGAAGGGAACGAGCAGTACTTC.

Note on this clone: At one of its ends the junction is not consistent with the germline gene, which may arise from a read error. The same CDR3 arises from other DNA sequences in this sample as well. V is TRBV5-1 and J is TRBJ2-2, with 8 nucleotides matching TRBD2. This CDR3 region has 17 residues. Germline lookup yields CDR1 SGHRS and CDR2 YFSETQ. CDR3 DNA: TGCGCCAGCAGCCCCCGGTCGATAGACACAAGAGCGGGGGAACTGTTTTTT. Translated, it gives CASSPRSIDTRAGELFF.

Here the CDR3 reads CASSPQGIRTGANVLTF. The CDR3, as DNA: TGTGCCAGCTCACCACAGGGGATAAGGACTGGGGCCAACGTCCTGACTTTC. The V call is TRBV18, the J call TRBJ2-6, with D possibly matching TRBD1 (5 bases). The CDR3 is 17 residues long. Trimming took off 1 base at V and 2 bases at J, with 12 bases between the two ends. Germline V gene data show CDR1 as KGHSH and CDR2 as LQKENI.

The chain has TRBV5-1 and TRBJ2-3; D uncertain. Germline loops: CDR1 SGHRS, CDR2 YFSETQ. Trimming removed 3 bases at V and 2 bases at J, with 7 bases between. CDR3 length: 13 residues. The CDR3: CASSYEHTDTQYF. As DNA, the CDR3 is TGCGCCAGCAGCTACGAACACACAGATACGCAGTATTTT.

The chain is built from TRBV30 and TRBJ2-1; 14 bases are a match to TRBD2. This CDR3 contains 15 residues. Germline lookup yields CDR1 GTSNPN and CDR2 SVGIG (reference sequence). V was clipped by 4 bases and J by 7 bases; unmatched bases: 6. CDR3 amino acids: CAWTLGLAGANEQFF. CDR3 bases: TGTGCCTGGACCCTGGGACTAGCGGGAGCTAATGAGCAGTTCTTC.

This chain connects TRBV7-9 to TRBJ2-5, with D maybe TRBD1 (6 bases). Trimming left V 5 bases short and J 3 bases short, with 16 bases between. CDR1 and CDR2 (germline): SEHNR, FQNEAQ (reference sequence). The CDR3 is 15 amino acids. The CDR3 spells CASSPPGQGKETQYF. Written as DNA, the CDR3 is TGTGCCAGCAGCCCCCCCGGGCAGGGGAAAGAGACCCAGTACTTC.

V gene TRBV9 combines with J gene TRBJ2-1; perhaps TRBD2 as D (5 bases). In germline, CDR1 is SGDLS, CDR2 YYNGEE. This CDR3 contains 15 residues. With 0 bases removed from V and 5 bases from J, the gap between germline ends came to 12 bases. CDR3 sequence reads: CASSVEPSTHNEQFF. CDR3 nucleotides: TGTGCCAGCAGCGTAGAGCCTAGCACCCACAATGAGCAGTTCTTC.

The chain uses TRBV18 and TRBJ2-3; D is unclear. Trimming pared 5 bases from V and 0 bases from J, leaving 3 bases between. The germline V gene encodes CDR1 KGHSH and CDR2 LQKENI. CDR3 length: 12 residues. CDR3 DNA sequence: TGTGCCAGCTCAAAGAGCACAGATACGCAGTATTTT. This gives the protein CASSKSTDTQYF.

The chain carries TRBV4-1 and TRBJ2-5; the match to TRBD1 covers 10 bases. Germline V gene sequence: CDR1 MGHRA, CDR2 YSYEKL. The length of the CDR3 is 17 residues. V shed 4 bases and J 5 bases; nucleotides not matched to a gene: 13. The CDR3 is CASSPENRDRGRETQYF. CDR3 sequence (DNA): TGCGCCAGCAGCCCTGAGAACCGGGACAGGGGTAGGGAGACCCAGTACTTC.

The chain is built from TRBV7-3 and TRBJ2-7; 7 bases match TRBD2. Germline CDR1 is SGHTA and CDR2 is FQGTGA. V lost 5 bases, J lost 4 bases, and 11 bases stayed unmatched. The CDR3 is 15 amino acids. The CDR3 nucleotides read TGTGCCAGCAGCCTGACTAGCAGGGAGGGTTACGAGCAGTACTTC. Residues: CASSLTSREGYEQYF.

The V call is TRBV7-2, the J call TRBJ2-1, with D possibly matching TRBD1 (5 bases). Trimming pared 5 bases from V and 4 bases from J, leaving 15 bases between. The CDR3 extends over 15 amino acids. Germline CDR1 and CDR2: SGHTA and FQGNSA. CDR3 sequence (DNA): TGTGCCAGCAGCCGCCAGGGCATGGGGTACAATGAGCAGTTCTTC. Protein product: CASSRQGMGYNEQFF.

This chain joins TRBV9 and TRBJ2-5; D call uncertain. CDR3 length: 15 residues. Trimming cost V 3 bases and J 5 bases, with 17 bases left between them. Germline assignment: CDR1 SGDLS and CDR2 YYNGEE. CDR3 residues: CASSASRRRSETQYF. Written as DNA, the CDR3 is TGTGCCAGCAGCGCCTCCCGCCGCAGGTCGGAGACCCAGTACTTC. The full variable domain, with the rest looked up from reference TRBV9 and TRBJ2-5, is DSGVTQTPKHLITATGQRVTLRCSPRSGDLSVYWYQQSLDQGLQFLIQYYNGEERAKGNILERFSAQQFPDLHSELNLSSLELGDSALYFCASSASRRRSETQYFGPGTRLLVL.

The chain has TRBV18 and TRBJ2-7; D is uncertain. The germline V gene encodes CDR1 KGHSH and CDR2 LQKENI. V lost 8 bases and J lost 1, with 21 bases in between. The CDR3 sequence is 16 residues long. The CDR3 nucleotides read TGTGCCAGCCCCCGACGGCGGAACCAGACATCCTACGAGCAGTACTTC. Translating gives CASPRRRNQTSYEQYF.

The chain has TRBV28 and TRBJ1-2; 7 nucleotides agree with TRBD1. V was pared by 7 bases and J by 7 bases, with 6 bases of the junction left unmatched. The germline gives CDR1 MDHEN, CDR2 SYDVKM. The CDR3 has 12 residues. The CDR3 is CASKEGARGYTF. CDR3 nucleotides: TGTGCCAGCAAAGAGGGGGCTCGTGGCTACACCTTC.

The chain is built from TRBV4-1 and TRBJ2-3; 7 bases are shared with TRBD1. The CDR3 length is 16 residues. Trimming cost V 0 bases and J 2 bases; bases outside gene matches: 5. Germline V lookup: CDR1 MGHRA, CDR2 YSYEKL. CDR3 coding DNA: TGCGCCAGCAGCCAAGATTGGACAGGTTACACAGATACGCAGTATTTT. This translates into CASSQDWTGYTDTQYF.

The chain employs TRBV28 and TRBJ1-5; D remains unclear. From germline, CDR1 is MDHEN and CDR2 SYDVKM. Trimming took 7 bases from V and 6 from J, leaving 13 bases between them. This CDR3 spans 13 amino acids. The CDR3 nucleotides are TGTGCCAGCAACCCCGTAGGTAGTCAGCCCCAGCATTTT. Its translation is CASNPVGSQPQHF.

The V gene is TRBV5-1, the J gene TRBJ1-1; D may be TRBD1 (5 bases). Germline CDR1 reads SGHRS; CDR2 reads YFSETQ. The V and J ends lost 3 bases and 5 bases respectively, with 17 bases between them. This CDR3 region has 15 residues. CDR3 DNA: TGCGCCAGCAGCTCATTGGGGGACTTCGGGACTGAAGCTTTCTTT. Translated, it gives CASSSLGDFGTEAFF.

V usage is TRBV7-9 and J usage is TRBJ2-2; D is possibly TRBD1 or TRBD2 (7 bases each). This CDR3 is built from 16 residues. Trimming took 8 bases from V and 5 from J, leaving 21 bases between them. Germline V CDR1 and CDR2: SEHNR, FQNEAQ (reference sequence). CDR3: CASLPGGGYLTGELFF. For the CDR3, the DNA is TGTGCCAGCCTTCCAGGGGGAGGGTACTTAACCGGGGAGCTGTTTTTT.

V gene TRBV25-1 combines with J gene TRBJ1-5; no clear D. CDR3 length: 15 amino acids. The germline gives CDR1 MGHDK, CDR2 SYGVNS. The germline V and J ends were trimmed by 5 bases and 0 bases, with 11 bases remaining between them. The CDR3 DNA is TGTGCCAGCAGTCCAGGACTTAATAGCAATCAGCCCCAGCATTTT. Encoded protein: CASSPGLNSNQPQHF.

The rearrangement joins TRBV5-4 to TRBJ2-1; a weak D match, TRBD1 (5 bases). V lost 4 bases to trimming and J lost 6 bases, with 20 bases between them. Germline CDR1 reads SGHNT; CDR2 reads YYREEE (reference sequence). This CDR3 contains 16 residues. CDR3 bases: TGTGCCAGCAGCCCCTTACCCTGGGGCGACGGCAATGAGCAGTTCTTC. Its translation: CASSPLPWGDGNEQFF.